This TCR beta chain was profiled in a study of blood T cell repertoires in COVID-19. Study summary: PBMCs, B-cell-depleted T cells, or T cells provided the cDNA or gDNA that made up the material.

In the original workflow: Reference gene primer amplification gave nucleated cell count estimates. Generated by immunoSEQ multiplex PCR, the TCRdb table keeps only in-frame clones and is missing some. V, J and clone size are those of that table, while D and trimming were read from the DNA. The sample lists 150,000 to 200,000 clones, 75% to 85% occurring once. Germline CDR1 SGHNT, CDR2 YENEEA. The CDR3 runs to 15 residues. Trimming took off 4 bases at V and 2 bases at J, with 12 bases between the two ends. The sample taken for sequencing was peripheral blood. This chain uses TRBV11-3 with TRBJ1-3; D not certain. This sequence originates from a human donor in a cohort sampled during active COVID-19. CDR3 in amino acids: CASSSRLPPGNTIYF. Here the CDR3 DNA reads TGTGCCAGCAGCTCTAGGTTACCCCCTGGAAACACCATATATTTT. The full variable domain, its missing parts supplied by reference TRBV11-3 and TRBJ1-3, is EAGVVQSPRYKIIEKKQPVAFWCNPISGHNTLYWYLQNLGQGPELLIRYENEEAVDDSQLPKDRFSAERLKGVDSTLKIQPAELGDSAVYLCASSSRLPPGNTIYFGEGSWLTVV.